This T cell receptor beta chain was retrieved from a study of blood T cell repertoires in COVID-19. Overall study context: COVID-19 samples, acute and convalescent, were from the United States, Italy and Spain.

Participants came from 24 US areas, aged about 18 to 89 years. Self-reported history from a screening survey and questionnaire set each donor's cohort. The CDR3 runs to 13 residues. From germline, CDR1 is SGHRS and CDR2 YFSETQ. The junction had 8 bases not matched to a gene; V was cut back by 4 bases and J by 12 bases. In the source study's methods: Amplification with reference gene primers provided the estimates of nucleated cell counts. TCRdb's table, derived via immunoSEQ multiplex PCR, lists solely in-frame clones and lacks some. V and J calls and clone size are copied from that table; D and trimming were computed from the DNA. The repertoire holds around 340,000 clones, with 70% to 90% as singletons. This clone was seen a handful of times.

The sequence came from a woman in her 40s with acute COVID-19. The sequenced material came from PBMCs or T cells enriched from blood (not recorded which). The rearrangement links TRBV5-1 to TRBJ1-4, with 8 bases matching TRBD1. The CDR3 DNA is TGCGCCAGCAGCAAGGACAGGGAAATGGAACTGTTTTTT. This sequence encodes CASSKDREMELFF.